These T cell receptor beta chains were read from a single sample in a study of blood T cells in healthy people across ages. TCRdb re-called the 5' RACE reads with MiXCR, one entry per CDR3 protein. This table holds 1.5 million to 2 million distinct CDR3 sequences, just under 50% found once. Source material: blood. The receptors shown here come from a woman aged 40 to 50 in good health. CDR3s include the opening cysteine and the closing phenylalanine or tryptophan. Clone size is not always given. Where it is, it says once, few, many or a class for expanded clones.

v_call: TRBV4-1; clone_size: few; j_call: NA; cdr3_aa: CASSQVIRMETQYF
v_call: TRBV4-2; clone_size: NA; j_call: TRBJ2-7; cdr3_aa: CASSQDEGTFDSYEQYF
v_call: TRBV4-3; clone_size: NA; j_call: TRBJ2-3; cdr3_aa: CASSLNFGGTDTQYF
v_call: TRBV15; clone_size: few; j_call: TRBJ2-1; cdr3_aa: CATSRVEGSRGGRNEQFF
v_call: TRBV20-1; clone_size: NA; j_call: TRBJ2-3; cdr3_aa: CSANGQGGPDTQYF
v_call: TRBV7-2; clone_size: few; j_call: TRBJ2-5; cdr3_aa: CASSSRDGETQYF
v_call: TRBV7-2; clone_size: few; j_call: TRBJ2-7; cdr3_aa: CASSLRQAAYEQYF
v_call: TRBV4-2; clone_size: few; j_call: TRBJ1-6; cdr3_aa: CASSQEWDSYNSPLHF
v_call: TRBV3-1; clone_size: NA; j_call: TRBJ2-4; cdr3_aa: CASSQDTGARVEQYF
v_call: TRBV24-1; clone_size: NA; j_call: TRBJ1-5; cdr3_aa: CATSDPTGGPNQPRHF
v_call: TRBV24-1; clone_size: NA; j_call: TRBJ1-2; cdr3_aa: CATSDDAYYGYTF
v_call: TRBV29-1; clone_size: NA; j_call: TRBJ1-4; cdr3_aa: CSVEEGSSNEKLFF
v_call: TRBV11-2; clone_size: few; j_call: TRBJ2-1; cdr3_aa: CASSLLEATGDSQFF
v_call: TRBV29-1; clone_size: many; j_call: TRBJ2-3; cdr3_aa: CSVDTGADTQYF
v_call: TRBV29-1; clone_size: NA; j_call: TRBJ1-2; cdr3_aa: CSGGSNYGYTF
v_call: TRBV6-5; clone_size: NA; j_call: TRBJ2-7; cdr3_aa: CASRQGLAVSYEQYF
v_call: TRBV20-1; clone_size: NA; j_call: TRBJ1-2; cdr3_aa: CSANARGYTF
v_call: TRBV7-2; clone_size: NA; j_call: TRBJ1-5; cdr3_aa: CASSLVGSSNQPQHF
v_call: TRBV5-1; clone_size: NA; j_call: TRBJ1-4; cdr3_aa: CASSPRGGPGEKLFF
v_call: TRBV4-1; clone_size: few; j_call: TRBJ1-5; cdr3_aa: CASSQGISNQPQHF
v_call: TRBV29-1; clone_size: NA; j_call: TRBJ2-5; cdr3_aa: CTSQWGQETQYF
v_call: TRBV6-2/TRBV6-3; clone_size: NA; j_call: TRBJ1-1; cdr3_aa: CASSTPGGYRTEAFF
v_call: TRBV6-2/TRBV6-3; clone_size: NA; j_call: TRBJ2-1; cdr3_aa: CASSHGREQFF
v_call: TRBV20-1; clone_size: NA; j_call: TRBJ2-5; cdr3_aa: CSARVVSQTQYF
v_call: TRBV7-9; clone_size: NA; j_call: TRBJ2-3; cdr3_aa: CASSFADWTSEGDTQYF
v_call: TRBV28; clone_size: NA; j_call: TRBJ1-2; cdr3_aa: CASSETGGVIYGYTF
v_call: TRBV20-1; clone_size: NA; j_call: TRBJ2-1; cdr3_aa: CSAEASGVYNEQFF
v_call: TRBV20-1; clone_size: NA; j_call: TRBJ2-3; cdr3_aa: CSASMAGGQLNTQYF
v_call: TRBV20-1; clone_size: few; j_call: TRBJ1-6; cdr3_aa: CSANKGDGGSPLHF
v_call: TRBV7-8; clone_size: NA; j_call: TRBJ1-2; cdr3_aa: CASSLEGSDRSHGYTF
v_call: TRBV15; clone_size: few; j_call: TRBJ2-7; cdr3_aa: CATSRVPLSSYEQYF
v_call: TRBV4-3; clone_size: NA; j_call: TRBJ1-5; cdr3_aa: CASSQDWRVAGQPQHF
v_call: TRBV13; clone_size: NA; j_call: TRBJ2-1; cdr3_aa: CASSFRTESSNNEQFF
v_call: TRBV5-1; clone_size: NA; j_call: NA; cdr3_aa: CASSPLTGDSYEQYF
v_call: TRBV5-1; clone_size: NA; j_call: TRBJ1-4; cdr3_aa: CASSLDGRATNEKLFF
v_call: TRBV20-1; clone_size: NA; j_call: TRBJ1-1; cdr3_aa: CSAGTGLNTEAFF
v_call: TRBV4-1; clone_size: few; j_call: TRBJ1-1; cdr3_aa: CAGSQATRTGEAFF
v_call: TRBV11-3; clone_size: few; j_call: TRBJ2-5; cdr3_aa: CASSLGDSVLLDQETQYF
v_call: TRBV7-9; clone_size: few; j_call: TRBJ1-5; cdr3_aa: CASSPAQGYSNQPQHF
v_call: TRBV18; clone_size: NA; j_call: TRBJ1-2; cdr3_aa: CASSGIRDIQHYGYTF
v_call: TRBV3-1; clone_size: NA; j_call: TRBJ2-3; cdr3_aa: CASSHGWGRTDTQYF
v_call: TRBV4-3; clone_size: NA; j_call: TRBJ1-5; cdr3_aa: CASSQGYGFSNQPQHF
v_call: TRBV20-1; clone_size: NA; j_call: TRBJ2-4; cdr3_aa: CSGGGQETLYF
v_call: TRBV6-6; clone_size: few; j_call: TRBJ2-1; cdr3_aa: CASRGEVLEQFF
v_call: TRBV7-8; clone_size: NA; j_call: NA; cdr3_aa: CASSLVLGQVYNEQYF
v_call: TRBV12-3/TRBV12-4; clone_size: NA; j_call: TRBJ2-3; cdr3_aa: CASKRAGGNADTQYF
v_call: TRBV20-1; clone_size: NA; j_call: TRBJ1-2; cdr3_aa: CSAPLGRQSGGYTF
v_call: TRBV11-3; clone_size: NA; j_call: TRBJ2-7; cdr3_aa: CASSLRQGQGAQYF
v_call: TRBV20-1; clone_size: NA; j_call: TRBJ2-5; cdr3_aa: CSARAEWKTQYF
v_call: TRBV6-5; clone_size: few; j_call: TRBJ1-4; cdr3_aa: CASSSYTGLAEKLFF
v_call: TRBV9; clone_size: NA; j_call: TRBJ2-3; cdr3_aa: CASSGRGGDTDTQYF
v_call: TRBV10-3; clone_size: NA; j_call: TRBJ2-7; cdr3_aa: CAITTDLSYEQYF
v_call: TRBV5-1; clone_size: NA; j_call: TRBJ2-1; cdr3_aa: CASSLRAGTGTSASDEQFF
v_call: TRBV4-2; clone_size: NA; j_call: TRBJ1-1; cdr3_aa: CASSPVDSLDAFF
v_call: TRBV28; clone_size: NA; j_call: TRBJ2-7; cdr3_aa: CASSLSQRRVNYEQYF
v_call: TRBV2; clone_size: NA; j_call: NA; cdr3_aa: CASSEVMGYEQYF
v_call: TRBV6-6; clone_size: NA; j_call: TRBJ2-5; cdr3_aa: CASSAGQVFPYGQYF
v_call: TRBV18; clone_size: NA; j_call: NA; cdr3_aa: CASSPRYSNYEQYF
v_call: TRBV4-1; clone_size: NA; j_call: TRBJ2-1; cdr3_aa: CASSQERTGFDNEQFF